This TCR beta chain was identified during a study of PD-L1 blockade in urothelial cancer. The wider study: Treatment start was followed by blood analysis at 3 weeks (second dose) and again at 6 weeks. Typically, measured as a median, blood samples had 110,000 to 150,000 T cells. General study results and limits: At 3 weeks on treatment, tumor-associated clones expanded more with durable benefit.

Time point in this sample: peripheral blood 6 weeks after treatment start. Notes on this clone: The antigen remains unidentified.

Added to each PCR by spiking were synthetic TCR analog templates. Here immunoSEQ multiplex PCR was the method, and the copy in TCRdb shows in-frame clones only, minus some. The sample consists of over 40,000 clones, 70% to 90% of them appearing once. CDR3 size: 14 residues. From germline, CDR1 is SGHNT and CDR2 YYREEE (reference sequence). V shed 4 bases, J shed 2 bases, and the junction held 5 bases outside the gene matches. The V gene is TRBV5-4, the J gene TRBJ2-7, with 8 nucleotides matching TRBD1. The origin of this receptor is a man between 65 and 85 years old with urothelial cancer. The sequences come from PBMCs, collected around atezolizumab (anti-PD-L1) treatment. CDR3 nucleotides: TGTGCCAGCAGCCCCCGGGACAGGACCTACGAGCAGTACTTC. It is translated as CASSPRDRTYEQYF.